These 23 T cell receptor beta chains came from one sample sequenced in a study of blood T cell repertoires in COVID-19. Clones were read by immunoSEQ multiplex PCR, and TCRdb kept only the in-frame ones, dropping some. The sample has 94,000 or so clones, 80% to 90% seen once. The sequencing sample was made of peripheral blood. The receptors were sampled from a man in his fifties or sixties with acute or convalescent COVID-19.

The rearrangement joins TRBV19 to TRBJ2-1, with 12 bases lining up with TRBD2. Trimming took 5 bases from V and 15 from J; bases not matched to a gene: 8. Germline lookup yields CDR1 LNHDA and CDR2 SQIVND (reference sequence). This CDR3 spans 13 amino acids. CDR3 region: CASSVTSGGLRFF. CDR3 nucleotide sequence: TGTGCCAGTAGTGTGACTAGCGGGGGTCTTCGGTTCTTC.

The V and J genes are TRBV19 and TRBJ2-2, with 10 nucleotides matching TRBD1. Germline assignment: CDR1 LNHDA and CDR2 SQIVND (reference sequence). Losses at the gene ends were 5 bases for V and 4 bases for J; bases not matched to a gene: 1. There are 14 residues in the CDR3. The CDR3 loop reads CASSRTGGTGELFF. The CDR3 bases are TGTGCCAGTAGTCGGACAGGGGGCACCGGGGAGCTGTTTTTT.

This chain connects TRBV10-3 to TRBJ2-6, with D possibly being TRBD1 (7 bases). V shed 3 bases and J shed 2 bases, with 20 bases lying between them. This CDR3 has 19 residues. The germline V gene encodes CDR1 ENHRY and CDR2 SYGVKD. CDR3 loop: CAISDLKGGGDPGANVLTF. For the CDR3, the DNA is TGTGCCATCAGTGACCTAAAAGGAGGGGGCGATCCTGGGGCCAACGTCCTGACTTTC.

The chain links TRBV6-1 to TRBJ1-1, with 8 bases lining up with TRBD1. The CDR3 has 15 residues. Germline V lookup: CDR1 MNHNS, CDR2 SASEGT. J lost 1 base, V lost 3 bases, and 4 bases had no gene match. CDR3 bases: TGTGCCAGCAGTGACCCCGGGACAGGGAACACTGAAGCTTTCTTT. It translates to CASSDPGTGNTEAFF.

The chain combines TRBV5-6 with TRBJ2-7, with 11 bases matching TRBD2. Germline trimming cut 3 bases from V and 4 bases from J; bases unmatched to any gene: 6. From germline, CDR1 is SGHDT and CDR2 YYEEEE. This CDR3 has 15 amino acids. The CDR3 bases are TGTGCCAGCAGCTCCCCTAGCGGGGGGCGGTACGAGCAGTACTTC. Its protein is CASSSPSGGRYEQYF.

This CDR3 is CAISERGQGSYEQYF. CDR3 nucleotides: TGTGCCATCAGTGAAAGAGGACAGGGATCCTACGAGCAGTACTTC. The chain uses TRBV10-3 and TRBJ2-7; TRBD1 matches 8 bases. Germline assignment: CDR1 ENHRY and CDR2 SYGVKD. This CDR3 comprises 15 residues. V lost 3 bases, J lost 1 base, and 5 bases stayed unmatched.

This clone was found a few times. The CDR3 is CASSHSGPSSYNEQFF. CDR3 DNA sequence: TGTGCCAGCAGCCATAGCGGGCCGAGCTCCTACAATGAGCAGTTCTTC. The genes are TRBV7-2 and TRBJ2-1; 7 nucleotides line up with TRBD2. CDR1 and CDR2 (germline): SGHTA, FQGNSA. The J segment lost 0 bases and the V segment lost 5 bases, leaving 7 bases of the junction unmatched. This CDR3 is built from 16 residues.

This clone was seen a single time. A junction boundary mismatches the germline segment, possibly from a read error. J is TRBJ1-5 and V is TRBV7-2; no clear D. The germline V gene encodes CDR1 SGHTA and CDR2 FQGNSA. This CDR3 region has 15 residues. CDR3 in amino acids: CASSLAGVRDQPQHF. In DNA, the CDR3 is TGTGCCAGCAGCCTAGCGGGAGTTAGAGATCAGCCCCAGCATTTT.

A remark on this clone: An end of the junction differs from the germline gene, which may be a read error. V usage is TRBV2 and J usage is TRBJ2-4; D is possibly TRBD1 (5 bases). Germline CDR1 and CDR2: SNHLY and FYNNEI. CDR3 length equals 17 residues. The CDR3, as DNA: TGTGCCAGCAGGGAAGGACACGGCCAAATAACCAAAAACATTCAGTACTTC. Protein: CASREGHGQITKNIQYF.

Comments on this clone: One junction end disagrees with the germline gene, perhaps due to a read error. This chain joins TRBV6-5 and TRBJ2-1; the match to TRBD2 covers 7 bases. This CDR3 is built from 15 residues. The germline CDR1 and CDR2 sequences are MNHEY and SVGAGI. The CDR3, as DNA: TGTGCCAGCAGTGACTCCGGGAGGCCGAGGAATGAGCAGTTCTTC. This sequence encodes CASSDSGRPRNEQFF.

The chain recombines TRBV3-1 (or the pseudogene TRBV3-2) with TRBJ1-2, with 9 bases matching TRBD1. Germline CDR1 is LGHDT and CDR2 is YNNKEL (reference sequence). CDR3 size: 16 residues. J gave up 2 bases and V 2 bases, and 6 bases lay outside the gene matches. The CDR3 coding sequence is TGTGCCAGCAGCCAACGGGACAGGGCGTGGAACTATGGCTACACCTTC. Its protein is CASSQRDRAWNYGYTF.

The V gene is TRBV9, the J gene TRBJ2-2; TRBD1 matches at 8 bases. Germline loops: CDR1 SGDLS, CDR2 YYNGEE. V was pared by 2 bases and J by 7 bases, with 4 bases of the junction left unmatched. This CDR3 is 14 amino acids long. The CDR3 coding sequence is TGTGCCAGCAGCGTCGGAGACAGGGGCGGGGAGCTGTTTTTT. It encodes CASSVGDRGGELFF.

The chain carries TRBV4-1 and TRBJ2-3, with D possibly matching TRBD2 (5 bases). The V gene lost 4 bases and the J gene lost 0 bases, with 14 bases spanning the gap. CDR3 length: 16 amino acids. Germline V CDR1 and CDR2: MGHRA, YSYEKL. The CDR3 is CASSPGSIPSTDTQYF. In DNA form, the CDR3 reads TGCGCCAGCAGCCCGGGGAGCATACCTAGCACAGATACGCAGTATTTT.

The V gene is TRBV4-1, the J gene TRBJ1-1, with a possible D match to TRBD1 (6 bases). The CDR3 has 19 residues. The germline V gene encodes CDR1 MGHRA and CDR2 YSYEKL. V lost 0 bases and J 7 bases, leaving 27 bases between the germline ends. CDR3 in amino acids: CASSQDRGGRGALSREAFF. CDR3 nucleotide sequence: TGCGCCAGCAGCCAAGATCGAGGAGGCAGGGGCGCCTTAAGCCGTGAAGCTTTCTTT.

This clone has just one count. Here the CDR3 DNA reads TGCGCCAGCAGCTTGGCCGGGACAGGGCACACTGAAGCTTTCTTT. Translation gives CASSLAGTGHTEAFF. The chain uses TRBV5-1 and TRBJ1-1; 9 positions agree with TRBD1. J gave up 3 bases and V 0 bases, and 3 bases lay outside the gene matches. Germline V lookup: CDR1 SGHRS, CDR2 YFSETQ. The CDR3 is 15 residues long.

The chain uses TRBV29-1 and TRBJ1-5; 7 bases are a match to TRBD1. The CDR3 length is 14 residues. The germline V gene encodes CDR1 SQVTM and CDR2 ANQGSEA. After removal of 4 bases from V and 3 bases from J, the junction contained 6 bases not matched to a gene. The CDR3 sequence: CSVAFRGDNQPQHF. DNA for the CDR3: TGCAGCGTTGCGTTCAGGGGGGACAATCAGCCCCAGCATTTT. Supplemented by reference TRBV29-1 and TRBJ1-5, the full variable domain reads SAVISQKPSRDICQRGTSLTIQCQVDSQVTMMFWYRQQPGQSLTLIATANQGSEATYESGFVIDKFPISRPNLTFSTLTVSNMSPEDSSIYLCSVAFRGDNQPQHFGDGTRLSIL.

This clone was seen a handful of times. The chain employs TRBV19 and TRBJ1-3; 7 bases are a match to TRBD1. The germline V gene has CDR1 LNHDA and CDR2 SQIVND (reference sequence). Trimming at V came to 6 bases and at J to 0 bases, leaving 32 bases not matched to a gene. This CDR3 comprises 24 residues. For the CDR3, the DNA is TGTGCCAGTAGCAAAGCGGGTGCAGGGACAGCCCGCCGCGGAGGTGCCTACTCTGGAAACACCATATATTTT. The encoded protein is CASSKAGAGTARRGGAYSGNTIYF.

This chain uses TRBV7-2 with TRBJ1-5; D possibly corresponds to TRBD1 (6 bases). CDR1 is SGHTA, CDR2 FQGNSA, per germline. Trimming took 5 bases from V and 3 from J, leaving 14 bases between them. The CDR3 spans 15 residues. Here the CDR3 DNA reads TGTGCCAGCAGCCGGAACGGGGACAACAATCAGCCCCAGCATTTT. Amino acids: CASSRNGDNNQPQHF.

This clone turned up a few times. This chain connects TRBV6-5 to TRBJ2-7; D is undetermined. The germline V gene encodes CDR1 MNHEY and CDR2 SVGAGI. Between the trimmed V and J ends, which lost 6 bases and 1 base, there was a span of 13 bases. This CDR3 comprises 14 residues. The CDR3 loop is CASRRTPRSYEQYF. In DNA form, the CDR3 reads TGTGCCAGCAGACGTACTCCCAGGTCCTACGAGCAGTACTTC.

The chain is built from TRBV7-2 and TRBJ1-2; TRBD1 matches 7 bases. The V and J ends lost 5 bases and 6 bases, in that order; junction bases with no gene match: 9. The CDR3 runs 14 residues. Per the germline V gene, CDR1 is SGHTA and CDR2 is FQGNSA. Written as DNA, the CDR3 is TGTGCCAGCAGCCCGTTCGGGACAGCCGATGGCTACACCTTC. It encodes CASSPFGTADGYTF.

In this sample, this clone turned up a few times. The V gene is TRBV7-2, the J gene TRBJ2-5; D uncertain. The V and J ends lost 5 bases and 4 bases respectively, with 14 bases between them. This CDR3 is 14 amino acids long. CDR1 SGHTA and CDR2 FQGNSA come from the germline V gene. CDR3 nucleotides: TGTGCCAGCAGCCCCACCCCCACGCGAGAGACCCAGTACTTC. It is translated as CASSPTPTRETQYF. The variable domain in full, completed from reference TRBV7-2 and TRBJ2-5, reads GAGVSQSPSNKVTEKGKDVELRCDPISGHTALYWYRQSLGQGLEFLIYFQGNSAPDKSGLPSDRFSAERTGGSVSTLTIQRTQQEDSAVYLCASSPTPTRETQYFGPGTRLLVL.

The chain combines TRBV5-8 with TRBJ2-7; TRBD1 matches at 10 bases. The CDR3 is 13 residues long. Germline V CDR1 and CDR2: SGHTS, YDEGEE. Trimming at V came to 3 bases and at J to 9 bases, leaving 6 bases not matched to a gene. For the CDR3, the DNA is TGTGCCAGCAGCTACTCCCGGGACAGGGGGCAGTACGTC. The encoded protein is CASSYSRDRGQYV.

The chain combines TRBV29-1 with TRBJ2-5, with D possibly TRBD1 on 7 matching bases. With 7 bases removed from V and 5 bases from J, the gap between germline ends came to 14 bases. The germline gives CDR1 SQVTM, CDR2 ANQGSEA. The CDR3 extends over 12 amino acids. The CDR3 coding sequence is TGCAGCGCCCTGACAGGGAGGGAGACCCAGTACTTC. Its protein product is CSALTGRETQYF.